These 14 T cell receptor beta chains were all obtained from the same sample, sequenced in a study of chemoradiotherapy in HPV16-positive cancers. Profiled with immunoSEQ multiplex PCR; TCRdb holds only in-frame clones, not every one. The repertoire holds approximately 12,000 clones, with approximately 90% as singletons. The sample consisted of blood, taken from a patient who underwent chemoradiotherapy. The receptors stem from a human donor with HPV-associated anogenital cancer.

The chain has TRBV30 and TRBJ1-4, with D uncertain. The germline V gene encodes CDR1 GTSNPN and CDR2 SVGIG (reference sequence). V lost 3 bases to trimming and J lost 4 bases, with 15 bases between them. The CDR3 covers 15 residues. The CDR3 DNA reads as TGTGCCTGGAGCCCCCTTGGGCGTTTTAATGAAAAACTGTTTTTT. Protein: CAWSPLGRFNEKLFF.

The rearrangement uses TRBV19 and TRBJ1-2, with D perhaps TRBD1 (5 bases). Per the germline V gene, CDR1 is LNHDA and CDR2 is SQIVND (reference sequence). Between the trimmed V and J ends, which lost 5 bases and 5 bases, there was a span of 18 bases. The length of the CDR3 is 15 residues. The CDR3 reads CASSAYRDQGYGYTF. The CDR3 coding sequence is TGTGCCAGTAGTGCCTACCGGGACCAGGGATATGGCTACACCTTC.

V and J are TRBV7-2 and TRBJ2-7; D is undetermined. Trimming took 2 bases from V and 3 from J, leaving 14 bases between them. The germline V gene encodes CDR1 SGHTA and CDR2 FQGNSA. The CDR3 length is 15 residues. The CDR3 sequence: CASSLTAELSYEQYF. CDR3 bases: TGTGCCAGCAGCTTAACCGCTGAGCTGAGCTACGAGCAGTACTTC.

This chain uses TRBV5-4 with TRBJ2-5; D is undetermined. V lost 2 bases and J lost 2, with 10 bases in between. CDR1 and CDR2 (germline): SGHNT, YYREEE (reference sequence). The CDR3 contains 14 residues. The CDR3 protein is CASSLGAKQETQYF. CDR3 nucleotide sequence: TGTGCCAGCAGCTTAGGAGCGAAGCAAGAGACCCAGTACTTC.

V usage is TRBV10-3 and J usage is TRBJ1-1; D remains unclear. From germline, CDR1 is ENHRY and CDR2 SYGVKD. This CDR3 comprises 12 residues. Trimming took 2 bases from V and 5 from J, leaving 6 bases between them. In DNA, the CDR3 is TGTGCCATCAGTGAGGGCCAGACTGAAGCTTTCTTT. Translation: CAISEGQTEAFF.

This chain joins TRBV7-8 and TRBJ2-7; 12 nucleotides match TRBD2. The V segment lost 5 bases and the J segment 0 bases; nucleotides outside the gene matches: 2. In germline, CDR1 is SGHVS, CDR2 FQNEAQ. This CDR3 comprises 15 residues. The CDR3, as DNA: TGTGCCAGCAGCCAACTAGCGGGGGGCTCCTACGAGCAGTACTTC. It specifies CASSQLAGGSYEQYF.

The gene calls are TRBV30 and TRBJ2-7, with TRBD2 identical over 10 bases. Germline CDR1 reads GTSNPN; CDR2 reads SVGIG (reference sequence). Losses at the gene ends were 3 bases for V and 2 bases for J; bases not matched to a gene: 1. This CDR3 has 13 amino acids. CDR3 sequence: CAWSTSGAYEQYF. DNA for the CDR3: TGTGCCTGGAGCACTAGCGGGGCCTACGAGCAGTACTTC. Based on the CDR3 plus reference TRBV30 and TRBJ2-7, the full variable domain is SQTIHQWPATLVQPVGSPLSLECTVEGTSNPNLYWYRQAAGRGLQLLFYSVGIGQISSEVPQNLSASRPQDRQFILSSKKLLLSDSGFYLCAWSTSGAYEQYFGPGTRLTVT.

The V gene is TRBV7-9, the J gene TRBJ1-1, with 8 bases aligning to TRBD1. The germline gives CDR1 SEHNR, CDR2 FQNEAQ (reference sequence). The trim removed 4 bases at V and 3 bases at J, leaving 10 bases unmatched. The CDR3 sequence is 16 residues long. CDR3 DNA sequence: TGTGCCAGCAGCTACAGGGGGTATGTTGGGGACACTGAAGCTTTCTTT. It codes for CASSYRGYVGDTEAFF.

CDR3 loop: CASSLPGQTVASPLHF. DNA for the CDR3: TGTGCCAGCAGTTTACCGGGACAGACCGTTGCTTCACCCCTCCACTTT. The rearrangement uses TRBV28 and TRBJ1-6; 7 bases align to TRBD1. J gave up 9 bases and V 2 bases, and 10 bases lay outside the gene matches. The CDR3 has 16 residues. In germline, CDR1 is MDHEN, CDR2 SYDVKM.

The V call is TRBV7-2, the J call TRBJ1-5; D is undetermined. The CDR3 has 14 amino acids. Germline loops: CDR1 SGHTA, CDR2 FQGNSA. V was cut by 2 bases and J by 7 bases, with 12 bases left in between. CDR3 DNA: TGTGCCAGCAGCTTAAACGGCGGTGAACAGCCCCAGCATTTT. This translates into CASSLNGGEQPQHF.

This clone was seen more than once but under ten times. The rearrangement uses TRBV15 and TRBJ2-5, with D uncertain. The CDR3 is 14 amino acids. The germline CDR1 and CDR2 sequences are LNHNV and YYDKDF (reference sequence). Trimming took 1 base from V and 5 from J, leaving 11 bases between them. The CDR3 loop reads CATSRGLTLETQYF. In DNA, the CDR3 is TGTGCCACCAGCAGAGGCCTAACCCTGGAGACCCAGTACTTC.

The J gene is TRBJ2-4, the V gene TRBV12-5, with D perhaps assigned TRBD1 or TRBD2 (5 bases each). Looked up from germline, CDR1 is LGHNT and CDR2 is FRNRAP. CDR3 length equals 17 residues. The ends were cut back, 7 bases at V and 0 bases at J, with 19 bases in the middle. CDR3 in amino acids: CASAQFGDPAAKNIQYF. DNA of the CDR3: TGTGCTAGTGCCCAATTCGGGGACCCCGCAGCCAAAAACATTCAGTACTTC.

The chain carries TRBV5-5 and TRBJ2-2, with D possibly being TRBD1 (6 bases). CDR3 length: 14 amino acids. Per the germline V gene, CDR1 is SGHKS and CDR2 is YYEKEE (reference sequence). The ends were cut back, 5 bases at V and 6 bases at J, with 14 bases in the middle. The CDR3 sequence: CASSWKTGAGELFF. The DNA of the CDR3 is TGTGCCAGCAGTTGGAAGACAGGAGCCGGGGAGCTGTTTTTT.

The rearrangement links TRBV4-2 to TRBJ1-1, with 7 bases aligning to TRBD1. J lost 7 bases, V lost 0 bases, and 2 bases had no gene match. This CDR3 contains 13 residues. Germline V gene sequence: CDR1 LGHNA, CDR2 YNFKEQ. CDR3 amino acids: CASSQDGQDEAFF. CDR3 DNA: TGTGCCAGCAGCCAAGATGGACAGGATGAAGCTTTCTTT.